The rows below give T cell receptor beta chains drawn from one sample of a study of shared clonotypes between healthy human individuals. The assay was immunoSEQ multiplex PCR, and TCRdb's table has in-frame clones only and misses some. The sample records around 340,000 clones, less than 75% being singletons. Sequenced: memory CD4+ T cells sorted from blood. The source of these receptors is a man between 25 and 39 years old in good health. CDR3s include the opening cysteine and the closing phenylalanine or tryptophan. D genes are given only for firm matches. Size is stated for part of the rows, as once, few or many counts, or as a class when the clone is expanded.

D: .
size: .
V: TRBV15
length: 14
J: TRBJ2-2
DNA: TGTGCCATAGGACAGATGTCGAACACCGGGGAGCTGTTTTTT
CDR3: CAIGQMSNTGELFF

D: .
size: .
V: TRBV19
length: 16
J: TRBJ1-5
DNA: TGTGCCAGTAGTATTTCTGCGGGGAATGGCAATCAGCCCCAGCATTTT
CDR3: CASSISAGNGNQPQHF

D: .
size: .
V: TRBV15
length: 15
J: TRBJ1-5
DNA: TGTGCCACCAGCAGAGGAGGCGAACCGAATCAGCCCCAGCATTTT
CDR3: CATSRGGEPNQPQHF

D: TRBD2
size: .
V: TRBV5-1
length: 16
J: TRBJ2-3
DNA: TGCGCCAGCAGCGAAGGGACTAGCGAGAGCACAGATACGCAGTATTTT
CDR3: CASSEGTSESTDTQYF

D: .
size: .
V: TRBV18
length: 14
J: TRBJ1-5
DNA: TGTGCCAGCTCACCCGCCCCAGGGGACCAGCCCCAGCATTTT
CDR3: CASSPAPGDQPQHF

D: TRBD2
size: .
V: TRBV18
length: 15
J: TRBJ2-5
DNA: TGTGCCAGCTCACCACCCGGACTAGCGGGAGAGACCCAGTACTTC
CDR3: CASSPPGLAGETQYF

D: .
size: .
V: TRBV5-1
length: 13
J: TRBJ2-5
DNA: TGCGCCAGCAGCTTAGCGACAGAAGAGACCCAGTACTTC
CDR3: CASSLATEETQYF

D: TRBD1
size: .
V: TRBV11-3
length: 13
J: TRBJ1-2
DNA: TGTGCCAGCAGCTTAAATCAGGGACAGGGCTACACCTTC
CDR3: CASSLNQGQGYTF

D: .
size: many
V: TRBV5-1
length: 20
J: TRBJ2-7
DNA: TGCGCCAGCAGCTTGGGTTGGGGTAATCTTAGGGAAAGGGAATCCCACGAGCAGTACTTC
CDR3: CASSLGWGNLRERESHEQYF

D: .
size: .
V: TRBV27
length: 16
J: TRBJ2-5
DNA: TGTGCCAGCACCCTTGACCAGGACGGCTGTTGGGAGACCCAGTACTTC
CDR3: CASTLDQDGCWETQYF

D: .
size: .
V: TRBV19
length: 15
J: TRBJ2-1
DNA: TGTGCCAGTAGAGACCCAGGGAATGGCTACAATGAGCAGTTCTTC
CDR3: CASRDPGNGYNEQFF

D: .
size: .
V: TRBV7-2
length: 17
J: TRBJ2-5
DNA: TGTGCCAGCAGCTCCCCGGGGAGGGGGAAAAAAAAAGAGACCCAGTACTTC
CDR3: CASSSPGRGKKKETQYF

D: .
size: .
V: TRBV14
length: 14
J: TRBJ1-1
DNA: TGTGCCAGCAGCCGGGGGCTCCTGAACACTGAAGCTTTCTTT
CDR3: CASSRGLLNTEAFF

D: TRBD1
size: .
V: TRBV10-3
length: 17
J: TRBJ1-1
DNA: TGTGCCATCAGTGAGTCGATTGGGCAGGGGGTAGCCACTGAAGCTTTCTTT
CDR3: CAISESIGQGVATEAFF

D: TRBD1
size: few
V: TRBV6-6
length: 15
J: TRBJ1-3
DNA: TGTGCCAGCAGTCGTACAGGGGGCTCTGGAAACACCATATATTTT
CDR3: CASSRTGGSGNTIYF

D: .
size: .
V: TRBV11-2
length: 16
J: TRBJ1-3
DNA: TGTGCCAGCAGCTTACCCCCCCCGGACCCTGGAAACACCATATATTTT
CDR3: CASSLPPPDPGNTIYF

D: TRBD2
size: .
V: TRBV4-3
length: 15
J: TRBJ2-1
DNA: TGCGCCAGCAGCCTTAGCGGGAGAGGGGGCGATGAGCAGTTCTTC
CDR3: CASSLSGRGGDEQFF

D: .
size: .
V: TRBV5-1
length: 13
J: TRBJ1-2
DNA: TGCGCCAGCAGCTTAAGGGGAAACTATGGCTACACCTTC
CDR3: CASSLRGNYGYTF

D: .
size: .
V: TRBV14
length: 14
J: TRBJ2-5
DNA: TGTGCCAGCAGCCTCAAGCTCAGGGCAGAGACCCAGTACTTC
CDR3: CASSLKLRAETQYF

D: TRBD2
size: .
V: TRBV5-1
length: 16
J: TRBJ2-1
DNA: TGCGCCAGCAGCTTACAAAGCGGGGGCTTTTACAATGAGCAGTTCTTC
CDR3: CASSLQSGGFYNEQFF

D: TRBD2
size: once
V: TRBV11-3
length: 18
J: TRBJ2-3
DNA: TGTGCCAGCAGCTTCGTGGCCATTTCGGGAGGGCCCCCAGATACGCAGTATTTT
CDR3: CASSFVAISGGPPDTQYF

D: .
size: once
V: TRBV27
length: 17
J: TRBJ1-4
DNA: TGTGCCAGCAGACCAACCGGGAGAGGACTAACTAATGAAAAACTGTTTTTT
CDR3: CASRPTGRGLTNEKLFF

D: TRBD2
size: once
V: TRBV6-1
length: 15
J: TRBJ2-1
DNA: TGTGCCAGCAGTGAAAGGAGCGGGACGTACAATGAGCAGTTCTTC
CDR3: CASSERSGTYNEQFF

D: .
size: .
V: TRBV4-2
length: 16
J: TRBJ1-3
DNA: TGTGCCAGCAGCCAAGGGAGGGGGGACTCTGGAAACACCATATATTTT
CDR3: CASSQGRGDSGNTIYF

D: .
size: .
V: TRBV29-1
length: 13
J: TRBJ1-6
DNA: TGCAGCGCCGCTGAGGGGAGGAATTCACCCCTCCACTTT
CDR3: CSAAEGRNSPLHF

D: .
size: .
V: TRBV9
length: 15
J: TRBJ2-2
DNA: TGTGCCAGCAGCGTAGTCGGTAGTCGCACCGGGGAGCTGTTTTTT
CDR3: CASSVVGSRTGELFF

D: .
size: .
V: TRBV11-2
length: 14
J: TRBJ1-2
DNA: TGTGCCAGCAGCTTAGACGAAGTGGCCTATGGCTACACCTTC
CDR3: CASSLDEVAYGYTF

D: .
size: .
V: TRBV6-6
length: 15
J: TRBJ1-5
DNA: TGTGCAAGTACCCCGGGTATCGGAAGCAATCAGCCCCAGCATTTT
CDR3: CASTPGIGSNQPQHF

D: .
size: .
V: TRBV30
length: 16
J: TRBJ1-4
DNA: TGTGCCTGGAGTGTAAGGACAATCTCAACTAATGAAAAACTGTTTTTT
CDR3: CAWSVRTISTNEKLFF

D: .
size: .
V: TRBV28
length: 15
J: TRBJ1-3
DNA: TGTGCCACCCACGGAGGTCCTAGCTCTGGAAACACCATATATTTT
CDR3: CATHGGPSSGNTIYF

D: TRBD1
size: few
V: TRBV29-1
length: 15
J: TRBJ2-6
DNA: TGCAGCGTTTCGGGACAGGGTGGTGGGGCCAACGTCCTGACTTTC
CDR3: CSVSGQGGGANVLTF

D: .
size: .
V: TRBV4-1
length: 15
J: TRBJ2-2
DNA: TGCGCCAGCAGTAGCCAAGGACAGCACACCGGGGAGCTGTTTTTT
CDR3: CASSSQGQHTGELFF

D: .
size: once
V: TRBV5-4
length: 15
J: TRBJ2-7
DNA: TGTGCCAGCAGCTTGGCCGGCGCCAAGGCCTACGAGCAGTACTTC
CDR3: CASSLAGAKAYEQYF

D: TRBD2
size: .
V: TRBV19
length: 16
J: TRBJ2-5
DNA: TGTGCCAGTAGTATCGGAGGAGCGGGAGAGCGGGAGACCCAGTACTTC
CDR3: CASSIGGAGERETQYF

D: .
size: .
V: TRBV27
length: 13
J: TRBJ1-2
DNA: TGTGCCAGCAGGAGCGACAGCCTCTATGGCTACACCTTC
CDR3: CASRSDSLYGYTF

D: TRBD1
size: few
V: TRBV29-1
length: 14
J: TRBJ2-5
DNA: TGCAGCGGACAGATGACAGGGATAGGAGAGACCCAGTACTTC
CDR3: CSGQMTGIGETQYF

D: .
size: .
V: TRBV5-6
length: 15
J: TRBJ1-6
DNA: TGTGCCAGCAGCTTTTACCAGGGAGTGGCTTCACCCCTCCACTTT
CDR3: CASSFYQGVASPLHF

D: TRBD1
size: .
V: TRBV10-3
length: 14
J: TRBJ2-7
DNA: TGTGCCATCAGATCGACAGGGGGAATCTACGAGCAGTACTTC
CDR3: CAIRSTGGIYEQYF

D: .
size: .
V: TRBV5-1
length: 14
J: TRBJ1-2
DNA: TGCGCCAGCAGCTTGGAGGATAATAGGAGGGGCTACACCTTC
CDR3: CASSLEDNRRGYTF

D: .
size: .
V: TRBV7-2
length: 14
J: TRBJ1-2
DNA: TGTGCCAGCAGTTTTGATAAAGGGGCGTATGGCTACACCTTC
CDR3: CASSFDKGAYGYTF

D: TRBD2
size: few
V: TRBV6-1
length: 15
J: TRBJ2-2
DNA: TGTGCCAGCAAAGCGGGAGTAGGGGCTACCGGGGAGCTGTTTTTT
CDR3: CASKAGVGATGELFF

D: TRBD1
size: .
V: TRBV7-8
length: 14
J: TRBJ2-7
DNA: TGTGCCAGCAGCTTATTGCAGGGGGTGTGGGAGCAGTACTTC
CDR3: CASSLLQGVWEQYF

D: .
size: .
V: TRBV29-1
length: 14
J: TRBJ2-1
DNA: TGCAGCGTTGTTCCGGGAAGCTCCTACAATGAGCAGTTCTTC
CDR3: CSVVPGSSYNEQFF

D: .
size: .
V: TRBV7-9
length: 15
J: TRBJ1-4
DNA: TGTGCCAGCAGCTCCCAAAATGAAAATAATGAAAAACTGTTTTTT
CDR3: CASSSQNENNEKLFF

D: .
size: .
V: TRBV15
length: 15
J: TRBJ2-3
DNA: TGTGCCACCAGCAGAGATCCAACAGCCACAGATACGCAGTATTTT
CDR3: CATSRDPTATDTQYF

D: .
size: few
V: TRBV9
length: 16
J: TRBJ1-1
DNA: TGTGCCAGCAGCGTAGGGATGGGGTATATGAACACTGAAGCTTTCTTT
CDR3: CASSVGMGYMNTEAFF

D: .
size: once
V: TRBV7-9
length: 15
J: TRBJ2-5
DNA: TGTGCCAGCAGCTTGAGAAGGGCAGGGTCAGAGACCCAGTACTTC
CDR3: CASSLRRAGSETQYF